Each of the 27 T cell receptor beta chains below was sequenced from the same sample in a study of T-cell memory formation after mild COVID-19. TCRdb recomputed calls from the 5' RACE reads with MiXCR, one row per CDR3 protein. Counted here are over 45,000 distinct CDR3 sequences, roughly 26% occurring once; the ten biggest clones make up roughly 44%. Specimen: PBMCs or a T cell subset sorted from them (not recorded which). These receptors were collected from a man younger than 30 who had mild COVID-19 (a few samples of this study predate the infection). Cell type and time point are not known.

This clonotype was recorded a few times. The chain links TRBV29-1 to TRBJ2-1; 7 bases are a match to TRBD1. There are 17 residues in the CDR3. Germline CDR1 reads SQVTM; CDR2 reads ANQGSEA. Germline trimming cut 3 bases from V and 4 bases from J; bases unmatched to any gene: 15. The CDR3 here is CSVDGQVQGSPYNEQFF. The CDR3 DNA follows: TGCAGCGTTGACGGACAGGTCCAAGGATCGCCATACAATGAGCAGTTCTTC.

This clonotype was detected only a few times. The gene calls are TRBV7-9 and TRBJ2-1; maybe TRBD2 (6 bases). This CDR3 is built from 16 residues. Trimming removed 1 base from V and 2 bases from J, with 12 bases in between. Germline CDR1 and CDR2: SEHNR and FQNEAQ (reference sequence). In DNA, the CDR3 is TGTGCCAGCAGCTTAGATGTAGGAGGGGCCTACAATGAGCAGTTCTTC. The encoded protein is CASSLDVGGAYNEQFF.

This clonotype was counted between two and nine times. The chain joins TRBV27 to TRBJ2-7, with 10 nucleotides matching TRBD1. The CDR3 loop spans 15 amino acids. Trimming took 4 bases from V and 0 from J; bases not matched to a gene: 3. Germline CDR1 reads MNHEY; CDR2 reads SMNVEV (reference sequence). The CDR3: CASSSGQGHSYEQYF. The CDR3 region has the DNA TGTGCCAGCAGTTCGGGACAGGGGCACTCCTACGAGCAGTACTTC.

This clonotype was counted between two and nine times. V and J are TRBV15 and TRBJ2-3, with TRBD2 matching 8 bases. The CDR3 contains 15 residues. Trimming cost V 2 bases and J 1 base; bases outside gene matches: 2. From germline, CDR1 is LNHNV and CDR2 YYDKDF (reference sequence). CDR3 bases: TGTGCCACCAGCAGAACGGGACTAGGCACAGATACGCAGTATTTT. Protein: CATSRTGLGTDTQYF.

In this sample, this clonotype turned up a few times. The chain joins TRBV15 to TRBJ1-2, with TRBD1 as a possible D gene (5 bases). V was trimmed by 2 bases and J by 3 bases, leaving 19 bases between them. The CDR3 loop spans 17 amino acids. The germline CDR1 and CDR2 sequences are LNHNV and YYDKDF (reference sequence). Here the CDR3 DNA reads TGTGCCACCAGCAGACCCGCGGACAAATCGGCAGACTATGGCTACACCTTC. It encodes CATSRPADKSADYGYTF.

The gene calls are TRBV10-3 and TRBJ2-2; 7 bases are shared with TRBD1. The V gene end was trimmed by 10 bases and the J gene end by 0 bases; junction bases not matched to a gene: 8. Per germline, CDR1 ENHRY and CDR2 SYGVKD. The CDR3 runs to 15 residues. The CDR3 DNA reads TGTGCCACCTCCGAAGGGACAGCGAACACCGGGGAGCTGTTTTTT. The encoded protein is CATSEGTANTGELFF.

This clonotype was seen a few times. The V gene is TRBV6-5, the J gene TRBJ2-6; D perhaps matches TRBD2 (6 bases). The CDR3 sequence is 13 residues long. V gave up 6 bases and J gave up 3 bases, with 6 bases separating them. Germline V gives CDR1 MNHEY, CDR2 SVGAGI. The CDR3 here is CASRGLGANVLTF. DNA for the CDR3: TGTGCCAGCAGGGGACTTGGGGCCAACGTCCTGACTTTC.

The chain combines TRBV3-1 with TRBJ2-6; perhaps D is TRBD1 or TRBD2 (6 bases each). Trimming cost V 3 bases and J 0 bases, with 15 bases left between them. The CDR3 has 18 residues. Germline CDR1 reads LGHDT; CDR2 reads YNNKEL (reference sequence). CDR3 amino acids: CASSQEGQPLSGANVLTF. The CDR3 bases are TGTGCCAGCAGCCAGGAGGGACAACCCCTCTCTGGGGCCAACGTCCTGACTTTC.

This clonotype was seen a few times. CDR3 sequence (DNA): TGTGCCAGCAGTTACCGCCCTAGCGGGGGTTCACCAGATACGCAGTATTTT. Encoded protein: CASSYRPSGGSPDTQYF. The chain has TRBV6-5 and TRBJ2-3; 10 bases match TRBD2. The length of the CDR3 is 17 residues. In germline, CDR1 is MNHEY, CDR2 SVGAGI. After removal of 2 bases from V and 4 bases from J, the junction contained 9 bases not matched to a gene.

Ten or more counts support this clonotype. CDR3 protein: CASSLGTGDGYTF. CDR3 DNA: TGTGCCAGCAGCTTAGGGACCGGGGATGGCTACACCTTC. The V gene is TRBV11-2, the J gene TRBJ1-2, with D unresolved. This CDR3 comprises 13 residues. The germline V and J ends were trimmed by 1 base and 6 bases, with 9 bases remaining between them. The germline V gene encodes CDR1 SGHAT and CDR2 FQNNGV.

The chain employs TRBV6-5 and TRBJ1-3, with 11 nucleotides matching TRBD1. Germline V gene lookup returns CDR1 MNHEY and CDR2 SVGAGI. The CDR3 is made up of 20 amino acids. V gave up 4 bases and J gave up 3 bases; unmatched junction bases: 17. DNA of the CDR3: TGTGCCAGCAGTTTCCTTAACCCAGGACAGGGGGCGACCTATGGAAACACCATATATTTT. Residues: CASSFLNPGQGATYGNTIYF.

This clonotype was counted between two and nine times. CDR3 sequence: CASSLSTTALAGVHTDTQYF. The CDR3 nucleotides read TGTGCCAGCAGTTTATCAACCACAGCGCTAGCGGGGGTCCACACAGATACGCAGTATTTT. The genes are TRBV28 and TRBJ2-3; 10 bases are shared with TRBD2. Germline CDR1 is MDHEN and CDR2 is SYDVKM. The CDR3 covers 20 residues. V gave up 1 base and J gave up 2 bases; unmatched junction bases: 15.

The chain combines TRBV6-5 with TRBJ2-6; TRBD2 matches 7 bases. Germline trimming cut 2 bases from V and 2 bases from J; bases unmatched to any gene: 6. This CDR3 has 17 residues. CDR1 and CDR2 from the germline V gene are MNHEY and SVGAGI. Written as DNA, the CDR3 is TGTGCCAGCAGTTACCTTGGGGGGGGTACTGGGGCCAACGTCCTGACTTTC. This sequence encodes CASSYLGGGTGANVLTF.

This CDR3 reads CASSPSGGPFVDTQYF. Here the CDR3 DNA reads TGTGCCAGCAGTCCGAGCGGGGGGCCCTTTGTAGACACGCAGTATTTT. The V call is TRBV12-3 or TRBV12-4, the J call TRBJ2-3, with TRBD2 matching 9 bases. The ends lost 5 bases at V and 9 bases at J; junction bases unmatched: 15. The CDR3 length is 16 residues.

The chain recombines TRBV5-4 with TRBJ2-5; D is unresolved. The CDR3 consists of 12 residues. V was pared by 5 bases and J by 3 bases, with 8 bases between. Germline loops: CDR1 SGHNT, CDR2 YYREEE (reference sequence). The CDR3 region is CASSRAEETQYF. The CDR3 bases are TGTGCCAGCAGTCGGGCAGAAGAGACCCAGTACTTC.

This clonotype was observed once. The V gene is TRBV12-3 or TRBV12-4, the J gene TRBJ1-3; D is uncertain. The V and J ends lost 3 bases and 7 bases respectively, with 1 base between them. The CDR3 has 10 amino acids. The CDR3 here is CASSLNTIYF. DNA for the CDR3: TGTGCCAGCAGTTTGAACACCATATATTTT.

The J gene is TRBJ2-1, the V gene TRBV6-5, with TRBD2 matching 12 bases. The CDR3 has 15 residues. J gave up 4 bases and V 6 bases, and 4 bases lay outside the gene matches. Germline V lookup: CDR1 MNHEY, CDR2 SVGAGI. CDR3 nucleotides: TGTGCCAGCAGCCGTACTAGCGGGGGGTACAATGAGCAGTTCTTC. Translation: CASSRTSGGYNEQFF.

The rearrangement links TRBV7-9 to TRBJ1-2, with D hard to call. Per the germline V gene, CDR1 is SEHNR and CDR2 is FQNEAQ (reference sequence). The V gene lost 5 bases and the J gene lost 8 bases, with 24 bases spanning the gap. The CDR3 length is 16 residues. CDR3 loop: CASSPPNAQAVAGYTF. The CDR3 DNA sequence: TGTGCCAGCAGCCCCCCAAATGCCCAGGCGGTCGCAGGCTACACCTTC.

This clonotype was counted many times. The gene calls are TRBV7-9 and TRBJ2-1; D is tentatively TRBD1 or TRBD2 (6 bases each). The CDR3 contains 16 residues. V gave up 1 base and J gave up 0 bases, with 10 bases separating them. CDR1 SEHNR and CDR2 FQNEAQ come from the germline V gene (reference sequence). CDR3 sequence reads: CASSLVGGRSYNEQFF. In nucleotides, the CDR3 is TGTGCCAGCAGCTTAGTAGGGGGGCGCTCCTACAATGAGCAGTTCTTC.

The chain is built from TRBV19 and TRBJ2-2, with 9 nucleotides matching TRBD1. The CDR3 spans 15 residues. The trim removed 5 bases at V and 4 bases at J, leaving 5 bases unmatched. Germline values: CDR1 LNHDA, CDR2 SQIVND (reference sequence). The CDR3 DNA reads TGTGCCAGTAGTCCTGGGACAGGGAGCACCGGGGAGCTGTTTTTT. Translated: CASSPGTGSTGELFF.

The rearrangement links TRBV20-1 to TRBJ2-7, with D hard to call. Trimming stripped 2 bases from V and 2 bases from J, with 13 bases between. CDR3 length equals 14 residues. The germline CDR1 and CDR2 sequences are DFQATT and SNEGSKA (reference sequence). The CDR3 region has the DNA TGCAGTGCTAGACCCTCCACACGCGCCTACGAGCAGTACTTC. It is translated as CSARPSTRAYEQYF.

The sample holds a few counts of this clonotype. The rearrangement links TRBV6-5 to TRBJ1-4, with 9 bases that match TRBD1. The J segment lost 4 bases and the V segment lost 8 bases, leaving 11 bases of the junction unmatched. The CDR3 is 16 residues long. The germline V gene encodes CDR1 MNHEY and CDR2 SVGAGI. The CDR3 reads CASGQGKWPRNEKLFF. Written as DNA, the CDR3 is TGTGCCAGCGGACAGGGGAAATGGCCACGTAATGAAAAACTGTTTTTT.

V gene TRBV5-1 combines with J gene TRBJ2-7, with D perhaps TRBD2 (5 bases). The CDR3 sequence is 11 residues long. CDR1 is SGHRS, CDR2 YFSETQ, per germline. V gave up 0 bases and J gave up 7 bases, with 5 bases separating them. The chain's CDR3 is CASSLGREQYF. The CDR3, as DNA: TGCGCCAGCAGCTTGGGGAGGGAGCAGTACTTC.

This clonotype came up a few times. This chain connects TRBV12-3 or TRBV12-4 to TRBJ1-1; D remains unclear. The CDR3 is made up of 12 amino acids. V lost 1 base and J 3 bases, leaving 3 bases between the germline ends. CDR3 in DNA: TGTGCCAGCAGTTTAGGGGACACTGAAGCTTTCTTT. Encoded protein: CASSLGDTEAFF.

This clonotype occurred many times. The chain links TRBV15 to TRBJ2-7; 7 bases map to TRBD1. After removal of 3 bases from V and 4 bases from J, the junction contained 6 bases not matched to a gene. Germline CDR1 reads LNHNV; CDR2 reads YYDKDF (reference sequence). The CDR3 is 14 amino acids. CDR3: CATSSSQGDYEQYV. DNA of the CDR3: TGTGCCACCAGCAGTAGTCAGGGGGATTACGAGCAGTACGTC.

Of note for this clonotype: Germline and junction disagree at one end, which may indicate a read error. This chain uses TRBV7-2 with TRBJ2-5, with 8 bases fitting TRBD2. Germline CDR1 and CDR2: SGHTA and FQGNSA. This CDR3 has 14 residues. The CDR3 sequence: CASSLAGRWETQYF. As DNA, the CDR3 is TGTGCCAGCAGCCTAGCGGGCCGGTGGGAGACCCAGTACTTC.

This clonotype has only a few counts. This chain links TRBV6-2 or TRBV6-3 with TRBJ2-1; D unclear. Trimming stripped 0 bases from V and 3 bases from J, with 9 bases between. CDR3 length: 15 amino acids. Germline CDR1 and CDR2: MNHEY and SVGEGT. CDR3 loop: CASSYSVLGYNEQFF. The CDR3 nucleotides are TGTGCCAGCAGTTACTCGGTTTTGGGCTACAATGAGCAGTTCTTC.